The 9 T cell receptor beta chains below all came from one sample that was sequenced in a study of cytomegalovirus exposure and HLA in healthy donors. It was with 60 Vbeta and 13 Jbeta primers that the PCR ran. Method: immunoSEQ multiplex PCR; TCRdb's copy keeps in-frame clones and lacks some. This table has 110,000 to 150,000 clones, over 60% appearing once. Material for sequencing was PBMCs. Receptors were obtained from a female donor in good health and CMV-seronegative.

The V and J genes are TRBV5-4 and TRBJ1-2; 11 positions agree with TRBD1. The trim removed 4 bases at V and 4 bases at J, leaving 6 bases unmatched. The CDR3 is 15 residues long. CDR1 SGHNT and CDR2 YYREEE come from the germline V gene (reference sequence). CDR3 protein: CASSPGQGAVYGYTF. The CDR3 DNA reads as TGTGCCAGCAGCCCCGGACAGGGGGCAGTCTATGGCTACACCTTC.

This clone was detected a few times. The J gene is TRBJ1-1, the V gene TRBV7-9, with 9 positions matching TRBD1. The CDR3 consists of 15 residues. After removal of 4 bases from V and 2 bases from J, the junction contained 5 bases not matched to a gene. In germline, CDR1 is SEHNR, CDR2 FQNEAQ (reference sequence). CDR3 amino acids: CASSSGQGGNTEAFF. CDR3 bases: TGTGCCAGCAGCTCGGGACAGGGAGGTAACACTGAAGCTTTCTTT. Full variable domain (outside the CDR3, taken from reference TRBV7-9 and TRBJ1-1): DTGVSQNPRHKITKRGQNVTFRCDPISEHNRLYWYRQTLGQGPEFLTYFQNEAQLEKSRLLSDRFSAERPKGSFSTLEIQRTEQGDSAMYLCASSSGQGGNTEAFFGQGTRLTVV.

The rearrangement links TRBV9 to TRBJ1-2; D is unclear. The CDR3 is 12 residues long. The ends were cut back, 7 bases at V and 4 bases at J, with 11 bases in the middle. From germline, CDR1 is SGDLS and CDR2 YYNGEE. The CDR3 is CASYTRTYGYTF. CDR3 sequence (DNA): TGTGCCAGCTACACACGTACCTATGGCTACACCTTC.

The chain combines TRBV5-5 with TRBJ1-2; D may be TRBD1 (6 bases). This CDR3 is 16 amino acids long. The V end lost 4 bases, the J end lost 2 bases, and 18 bases lay between the germline ends. Germline CDR1 SGHKS, CDR2 YYEKEE (reference sequence). Here the CDR3 DNA reads TGTGCCAGCAGCCAACCTAACAGGGCCGACAACTATGGCTACACCTTC. This codes for CASSQPNRADNYGYTF.

The chain has TRBV5-1 and TRBJ2-7; D may be TRBD2 (6 bases). The CDR3 loop spans 15 amino acids. Trimming left V 0 bases short and J 3 bases short, with 13 bases between. Germline V gene data show CDR1 as SGHRS and CDR2 as YFSETQ. The CDR3 loop is CASSLESGAYYEQYF. CDR3 nucleotide sequence: TGCGCCAGCAGCTTGGAATCGGGAGCGTACTACGAGCAGTACTTC.

The genes are TRBV6-5 and TRBJ1-1, with D maybe TRBD1 (6 bases). Germline CDR1 and CDR2: MNHEY and SVGAGI. V lost 2 bases and J lost 3, with 7 bases in between. The length of the CDR3 is 13 residues. CDR3 in DNA: TGTGCCAGCAGTTACCCAGGGGACACTGAAGCTTTCTTT. It yields the protein CASSYPGDTEAFF.

CDR3 loop: CASSQQTGSGNTIYF. For the CDR3, the DNA is TGTGCCAGTAGCCAGCAGACAGGTTCAGGAAACACCATATATTTT. V and J are TRBV19 and TRBJ1-3; the D gene is possibly TRBD1 (6 bases). With 6 bases removed from V and 4 bases from J, the gap between germline ends came to 16 bases. The CDR3 covers 15 residues. Per the germline V gene, CDR1 is LNHDA and CDR2 is SQIVND (reference sequence).

J is TRBJ1-6 and V is TRBV5-4, with 10 bases identical to TRBD1. The length of the CDR3 is 16 residues. J gave up 10 bases and V 4 bases, and 11 bases lay outside the gene matches. Germline V lookup: CDR1 SGHNT, CDR2 YYREEE (reference sequence). CDR3 DNA sequence: TGTGCCAGCAGCGCGGCCCGGGACAGGGGTGGGTCACCCCTCCACTTT. This translates into CASSAARDRGGSPLHF.

V usage is TRBV11-2 and J usage is TRBJ1-5; D uncertain. With 0 bases removed from V and 6 bases from J, the gap between germline ends came to 6 bases. Germline CDR1 reads SGHAT; CDR2 reads FQNNGV. The CDR3 has 13 residues. CDR3 sequence (DNA): TGTGCCAGCAGCTTAGAAATTAGTCAGCCCCAGCATTTT. Amino acids: CASSLEISQPQHF.